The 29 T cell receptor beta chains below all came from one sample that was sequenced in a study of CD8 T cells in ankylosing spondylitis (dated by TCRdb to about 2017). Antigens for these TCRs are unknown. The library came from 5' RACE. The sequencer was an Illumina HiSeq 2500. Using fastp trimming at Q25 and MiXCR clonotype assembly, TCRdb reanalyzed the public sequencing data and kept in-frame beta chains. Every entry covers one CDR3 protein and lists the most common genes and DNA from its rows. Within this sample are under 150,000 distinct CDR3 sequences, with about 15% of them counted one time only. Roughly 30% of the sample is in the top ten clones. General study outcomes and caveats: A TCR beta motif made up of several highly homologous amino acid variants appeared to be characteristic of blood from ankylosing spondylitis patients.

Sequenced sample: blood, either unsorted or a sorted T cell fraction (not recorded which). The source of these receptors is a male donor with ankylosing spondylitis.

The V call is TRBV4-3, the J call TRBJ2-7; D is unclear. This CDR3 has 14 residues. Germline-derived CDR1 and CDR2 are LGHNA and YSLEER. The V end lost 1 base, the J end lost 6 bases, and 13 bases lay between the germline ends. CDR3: CASSQGTSPGEQYF. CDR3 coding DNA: TGCGCCAGCAGCCAAGGGACCTCACCAGGCGAGCAGTACTTC.

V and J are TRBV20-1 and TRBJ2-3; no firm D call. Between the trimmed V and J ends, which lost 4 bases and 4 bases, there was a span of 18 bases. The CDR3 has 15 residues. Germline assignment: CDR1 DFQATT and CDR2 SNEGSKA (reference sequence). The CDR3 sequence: CSATPLVKIADTQYF. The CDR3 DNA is TGCAGTGCTACGCCCCTGGTTAAGATTGCAGATACGCAGTATTTT.

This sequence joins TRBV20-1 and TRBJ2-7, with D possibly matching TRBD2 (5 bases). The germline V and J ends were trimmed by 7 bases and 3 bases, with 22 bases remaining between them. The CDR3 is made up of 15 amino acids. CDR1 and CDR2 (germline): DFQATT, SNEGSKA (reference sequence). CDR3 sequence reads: CSVPNPVGAFYEQYF. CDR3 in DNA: TGCAGTGTCCCCAACCCAGTGGGAGCCTTCTACGAGCAGTACTTC.

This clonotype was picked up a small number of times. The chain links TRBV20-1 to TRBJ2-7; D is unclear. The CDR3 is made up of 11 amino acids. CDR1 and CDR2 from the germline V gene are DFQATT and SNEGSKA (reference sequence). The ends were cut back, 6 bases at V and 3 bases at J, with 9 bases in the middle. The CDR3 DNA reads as TGCAGTGCATCCGATGGCTACGAGCAGTACTTC. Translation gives CSASDGYEQYF.

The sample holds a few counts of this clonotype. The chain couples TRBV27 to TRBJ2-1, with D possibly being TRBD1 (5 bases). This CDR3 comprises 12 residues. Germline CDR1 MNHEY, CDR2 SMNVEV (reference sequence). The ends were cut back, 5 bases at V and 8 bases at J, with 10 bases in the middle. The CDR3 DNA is TGTGCCAGCAGTGCCACAGGTTATGAGCAGTTCTTC. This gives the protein CASSATGYEQFF.

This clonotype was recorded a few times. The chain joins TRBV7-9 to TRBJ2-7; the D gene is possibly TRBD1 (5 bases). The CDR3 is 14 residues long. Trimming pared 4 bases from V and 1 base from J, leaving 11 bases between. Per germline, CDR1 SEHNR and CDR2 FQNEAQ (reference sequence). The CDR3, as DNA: TGTGCCAGCAGCTCACCCGGACATTCCTACGAGCAGTACTTC. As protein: CASSSPGHSYEQYF.

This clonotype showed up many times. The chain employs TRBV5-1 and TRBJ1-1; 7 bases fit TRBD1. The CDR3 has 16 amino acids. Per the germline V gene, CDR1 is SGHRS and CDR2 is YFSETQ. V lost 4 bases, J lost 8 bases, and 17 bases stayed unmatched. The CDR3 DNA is TGCGCCAGCAGCACAGAAATTTCGTGGACAGGCTTGGAAGCTTTCTTT. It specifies CASSTEISWTGLEAFF.

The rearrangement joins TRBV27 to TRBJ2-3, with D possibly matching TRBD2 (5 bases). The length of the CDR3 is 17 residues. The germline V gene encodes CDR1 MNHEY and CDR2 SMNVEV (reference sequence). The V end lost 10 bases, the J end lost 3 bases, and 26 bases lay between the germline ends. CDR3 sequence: CATGEGSGIGPTDTQYF. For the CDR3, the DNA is TGTGCCACCGGCGAGGGATCGGGAATCGGGCCTACAGATACGCAGTATTTT.

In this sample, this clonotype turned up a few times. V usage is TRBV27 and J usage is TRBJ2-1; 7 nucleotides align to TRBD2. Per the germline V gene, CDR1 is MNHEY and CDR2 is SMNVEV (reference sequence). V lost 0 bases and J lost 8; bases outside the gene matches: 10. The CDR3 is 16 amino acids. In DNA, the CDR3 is TGTGCCAGCAGTTTATCCACGGCGGGAGTAGGGGATGAGCAGTTCTTC. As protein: CASSLSTAGVGDEQFF.

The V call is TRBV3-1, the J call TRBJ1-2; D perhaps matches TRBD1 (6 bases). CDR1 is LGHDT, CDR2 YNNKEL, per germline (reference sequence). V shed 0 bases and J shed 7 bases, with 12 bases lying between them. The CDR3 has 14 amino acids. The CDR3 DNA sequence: TGTGCCAGCAGCCAAGATGCGGGGGCGACTGGCTACACCTTC. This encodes CASSQDAGATGYTF. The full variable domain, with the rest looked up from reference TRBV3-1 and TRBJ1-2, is DTAVSQTPKYLVTQMGNDKSIKCEQNLGHDTMYWYKQDSKKFLKIMFSYNNKELIINETVPNRFSPKSPDKAHLNLHINSLELGDSAVYFCASSQDAGATGYTFGSGTRLTVV.

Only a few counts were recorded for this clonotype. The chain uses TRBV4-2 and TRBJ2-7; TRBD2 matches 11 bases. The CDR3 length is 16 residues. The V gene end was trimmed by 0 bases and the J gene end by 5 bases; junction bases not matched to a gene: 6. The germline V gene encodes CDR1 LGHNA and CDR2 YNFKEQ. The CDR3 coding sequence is TGTGCCAGCAGCCAAGAGGAAGGGACTAGCGGTGACGAGCAGTACTTC. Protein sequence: CASSQEEGTSGDEQYF.

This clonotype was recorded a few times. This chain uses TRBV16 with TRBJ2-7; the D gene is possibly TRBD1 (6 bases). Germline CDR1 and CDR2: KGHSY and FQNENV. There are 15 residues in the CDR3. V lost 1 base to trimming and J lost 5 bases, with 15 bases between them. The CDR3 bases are TGTGCCAGCAGCCAATACCAACAGGGTAACGACGAGCAGTACTTC. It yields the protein CASSQYQQGNDEQYF.

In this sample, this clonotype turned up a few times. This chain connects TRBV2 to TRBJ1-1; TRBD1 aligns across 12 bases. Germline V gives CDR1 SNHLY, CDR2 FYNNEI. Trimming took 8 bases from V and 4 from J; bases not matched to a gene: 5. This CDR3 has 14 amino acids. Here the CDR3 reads CASPGTGGLTEAFF. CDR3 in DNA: TGTGCCAGCCCAGGGACAGGGGGCCTCACTGAAGCTTTCTTT.

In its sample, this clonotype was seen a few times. The CDR3 nucleotides read TGTGCCACCAGCAGACCCCAGTCGAGGGAGCAGTACTTC. It encodes CATSRPQSREQYF. This rearrangement joins TRBV15 to TRBJ2-7; D unresolved. Trimming pared 2 bases from V and 7 bases from J, leaving 12 bases between. This CDR3 has 13 residues. From germline, CDR1 is LNHNV and CDR2 YYDKDF (reference sequence). Complete variable domain (other parts from reference TRBV15 and TRBJ2-7): DAMVIQNPRYQVTQFGKPVTLSCSQTLNHNVMYWYQQKSSQAPKLLFHYYDKDFNNEADTPDNFQSRRPNTSFCFLDIRSPGLGDTAMYLCATSRPQSREQYFGPGTRLTVT.

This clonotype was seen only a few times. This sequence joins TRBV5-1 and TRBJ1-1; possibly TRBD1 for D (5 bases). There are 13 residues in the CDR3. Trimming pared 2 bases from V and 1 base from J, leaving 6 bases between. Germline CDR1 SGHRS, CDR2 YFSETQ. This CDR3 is CASSFRANTEAFF. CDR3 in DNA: TGCGCCAGCAGCTTCAGGGCGAACACTGAAGCTTTCTTT.

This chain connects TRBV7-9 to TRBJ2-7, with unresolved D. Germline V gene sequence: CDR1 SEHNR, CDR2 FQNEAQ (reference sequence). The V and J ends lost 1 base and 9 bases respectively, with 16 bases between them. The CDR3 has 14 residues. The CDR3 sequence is CASSLDSEKPWQYF. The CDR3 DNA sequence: TGTGCCAGCAGCTTAGACTCTGAGAAGCCCTGGCAGTACTTC.

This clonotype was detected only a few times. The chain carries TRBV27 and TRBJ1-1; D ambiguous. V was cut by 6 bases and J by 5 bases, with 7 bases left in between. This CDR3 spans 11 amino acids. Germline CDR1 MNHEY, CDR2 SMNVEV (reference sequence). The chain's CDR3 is CASRGWTEAFF. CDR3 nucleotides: TGTGCCAGCAGGGGGTGGACTGAAGCTTTCTTT.

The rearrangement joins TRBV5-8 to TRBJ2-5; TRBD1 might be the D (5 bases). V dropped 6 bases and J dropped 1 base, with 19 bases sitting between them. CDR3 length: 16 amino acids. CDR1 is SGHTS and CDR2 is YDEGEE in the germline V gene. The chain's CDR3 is CASTQLGLTVQETQYF. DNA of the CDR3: TGTGCCAGCACCCAATTAGGCCTGACAGTCCAAGAGACCCAGTACTTC.

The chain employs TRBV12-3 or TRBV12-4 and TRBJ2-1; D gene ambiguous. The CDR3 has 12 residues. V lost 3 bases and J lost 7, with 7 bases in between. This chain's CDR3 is CASSFIGNEQFF. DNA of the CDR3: TGTGCCAGCAGTTTTATTGGGAATGAGCAGTTCTTC.

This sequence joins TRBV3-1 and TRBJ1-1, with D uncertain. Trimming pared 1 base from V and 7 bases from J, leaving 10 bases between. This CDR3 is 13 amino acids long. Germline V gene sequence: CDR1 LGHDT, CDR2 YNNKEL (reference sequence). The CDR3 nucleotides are TGTGCCAGCAGCCAAGGGTCCGGTGGTGAAGCTTTCTTT. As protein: CASSQGSGGEAFF.

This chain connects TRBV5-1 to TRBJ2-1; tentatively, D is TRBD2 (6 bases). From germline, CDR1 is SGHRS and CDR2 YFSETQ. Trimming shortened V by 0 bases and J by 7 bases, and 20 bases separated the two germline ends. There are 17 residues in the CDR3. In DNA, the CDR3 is TGCGCCAGCAGCTTGGGGTGGCAGCTAGCGACGAGGAATGAGCAGTTCTTC. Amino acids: CASSLGWQLATRNEQFF.

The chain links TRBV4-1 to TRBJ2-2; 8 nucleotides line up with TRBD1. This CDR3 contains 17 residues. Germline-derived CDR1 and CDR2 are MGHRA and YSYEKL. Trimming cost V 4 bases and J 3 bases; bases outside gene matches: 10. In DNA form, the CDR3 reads TGCGCCAGCAGCCGCTGGAACCAGGGGGCGGACACCGGGGAGCTGTTTTTT. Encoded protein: CASSRWNQGADTGELFF.

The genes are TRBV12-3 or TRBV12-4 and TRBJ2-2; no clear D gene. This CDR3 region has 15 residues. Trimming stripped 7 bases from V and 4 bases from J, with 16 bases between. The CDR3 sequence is CASTLAPRVTGELFF. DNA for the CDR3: TGTGCCAGCACCCTCGCCCCCCGAGTCACCGGGGAGCTGTTTTTT.

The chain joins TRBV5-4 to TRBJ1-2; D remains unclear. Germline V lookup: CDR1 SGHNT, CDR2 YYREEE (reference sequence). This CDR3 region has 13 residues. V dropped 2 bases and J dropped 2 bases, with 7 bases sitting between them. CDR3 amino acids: CASSFRENYGYTF. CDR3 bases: TGTGCCAGCAGCTTTCGGGAGAACTATGGCTACACCTTC.

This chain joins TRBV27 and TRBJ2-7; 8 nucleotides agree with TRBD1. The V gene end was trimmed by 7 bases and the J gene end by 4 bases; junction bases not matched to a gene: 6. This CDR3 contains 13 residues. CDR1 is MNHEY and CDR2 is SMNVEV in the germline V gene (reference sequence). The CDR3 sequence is CASNPDREYEQYF. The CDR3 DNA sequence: TGTGCCAGCAACCCGGACAGGGAATACGAGCAGTACTTC.

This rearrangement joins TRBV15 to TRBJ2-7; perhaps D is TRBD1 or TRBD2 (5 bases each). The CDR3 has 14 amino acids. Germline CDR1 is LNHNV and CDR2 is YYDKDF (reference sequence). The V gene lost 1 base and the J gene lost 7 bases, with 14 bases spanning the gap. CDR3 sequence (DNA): TGTGCCACCAGCAGAGCCAGGGAGTCCTGGGAGCAGTACTTC. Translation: CATSRARESWEQYF. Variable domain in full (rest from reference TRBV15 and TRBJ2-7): DAMVIQNPRYQVTQFGKPVTLSCSQTLNHNVMYWYQQKSSQAPKLLFHYYDKDFNNEADTPDNFQSRRPNTSFCFLDIRSPGLGDTAMYLCATSRARESWEQYFGPGTRLTVT.

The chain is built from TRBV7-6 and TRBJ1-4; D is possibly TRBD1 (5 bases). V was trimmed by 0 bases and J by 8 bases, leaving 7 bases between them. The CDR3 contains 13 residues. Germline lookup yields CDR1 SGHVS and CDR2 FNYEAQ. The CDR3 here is CASSLAWGEKLFF. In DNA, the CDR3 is TGTGCCAGCAGCTTAGCATGGGGCGAAAAACTGTTTTTT.

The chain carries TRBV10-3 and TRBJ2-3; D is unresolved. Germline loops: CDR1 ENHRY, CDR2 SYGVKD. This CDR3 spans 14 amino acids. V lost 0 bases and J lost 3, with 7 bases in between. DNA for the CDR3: TGTGCCATCAGTGAGTCGGTGGGAACAGATACGCAGTATTTT. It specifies CAISESVGTDTQYF.

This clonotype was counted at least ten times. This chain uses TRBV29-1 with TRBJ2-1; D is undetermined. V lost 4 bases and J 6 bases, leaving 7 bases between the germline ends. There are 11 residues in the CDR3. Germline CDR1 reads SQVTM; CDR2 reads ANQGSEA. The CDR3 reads CSVVIPNEQFF. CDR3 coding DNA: TGCAGCGTTGTTATCCCCAATGAGCAGTTCTTC.